The clone carrying this T cell receptor (beta chain) was seen repeatedly, ten times or more. The sample belongs to a study of T-cell memory formation after mild COVID-19. Each CDR3 protein is one row after TCRdb ran MiXCR on the 5' RACE reads. Of about 340,000 distinct CDR3 sequences in the sample, 10% to 15% were seen once. The germline V gene has CDR1 SGHRS and CDR2 YFSETQ. Trimming shortened V by 0 bases and J by 3 bases, and 8 bases separated the two germline ends. CDR3 length: 14 amino acids. The J gene is TRBJ2-3, the V gene TRBV5-1; D not resolved. The clonotype was recovered from a man aged 18 to 35 who had mild COVID-19 (a few samples of this study predate the infection). Cell type and time point are not known. Sample: PBMCs or a T cell subset sorted from them (not recorded which). The CDR3: CASSLAVVTDTQYF. The CDR3 DNA reads TGCGCCAGCAGCTTGGCCGTGGTGACAGATACGCAGTATTTT.